This TCR beta chain was captured by sequencing in a study of response to subunit inactivated influenza vaccine. TCRdb recomputed calls from the RT-PCR reads with MiXCR, one row per CDR3 protein. Here the sample spans 250,000 to 350,000 distinct CDR3 sequences, 22% being singletons. Study findings and constraints: The authors proposed limited new T cell recruitment per seasonal influenza vaccination.

This clonotype occurred many times. Its antigen is not known. In germline, CDR1 is LGHNA, CDR2 YSLEER. Trimming shortened V by 3 bases and J by 5 bases, and 8 bases separated the two germline ends. The CDR3 covers 13 residues. This chain uses TRBV4-3 with TRBJ1-5; no clear D gene. This receptor was taken from a man between 50 and 75 years old who received an inactivated influenza vaccine. This sample comprised PBMCs from blood, obtained approximately 22 months after vaccination. The CDR3 DNA is TGCGCCAGCAGCCACGGAGCCGATCAGCCCCAGCATTTT. This translates into CASSHGADQPQHF.